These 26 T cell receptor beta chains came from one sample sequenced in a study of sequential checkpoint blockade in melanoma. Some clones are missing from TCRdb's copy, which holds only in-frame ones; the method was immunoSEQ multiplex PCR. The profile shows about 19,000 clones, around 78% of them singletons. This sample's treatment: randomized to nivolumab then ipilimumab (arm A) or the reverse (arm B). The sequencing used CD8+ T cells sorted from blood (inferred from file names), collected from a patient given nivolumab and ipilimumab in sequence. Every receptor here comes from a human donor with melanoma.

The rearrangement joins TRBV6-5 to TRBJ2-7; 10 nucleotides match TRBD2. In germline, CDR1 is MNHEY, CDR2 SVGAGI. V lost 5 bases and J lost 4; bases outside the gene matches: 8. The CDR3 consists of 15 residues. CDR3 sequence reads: CASSRTSSGSYEQYF. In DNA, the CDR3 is TGTGCCAGCAGTCGAACCTCTAGCGGGAGTTACGAGCAGTACTTC.

CDR3 amino acids: CASSLVGGAITDTQYF. The CDR3 coding sequence is TGTGCCAGCAGCTTAGTTGGCGGAGCCATCACAGATACGCAGTATTTT. The J gene is TRBJ2-3, the V gene TRBV13, with D hard to call. The V end was cut by 1 base, the J end by 2 bases, with 13 bases between. This CDR3 is 16 amino acids long. CDR1 PRHDT and CDR2 FYEKMQ come from the germline V gene (reference sequence).

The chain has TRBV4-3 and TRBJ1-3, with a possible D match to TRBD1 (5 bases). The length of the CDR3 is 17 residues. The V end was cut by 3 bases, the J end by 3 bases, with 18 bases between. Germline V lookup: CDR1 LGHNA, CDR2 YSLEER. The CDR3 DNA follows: TGCGCCAGCAGCCAGTCTACCGGGACTCTAGGTGGAAACACCATATATTTT. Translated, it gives CASSQSTGTLGGNTIYF.

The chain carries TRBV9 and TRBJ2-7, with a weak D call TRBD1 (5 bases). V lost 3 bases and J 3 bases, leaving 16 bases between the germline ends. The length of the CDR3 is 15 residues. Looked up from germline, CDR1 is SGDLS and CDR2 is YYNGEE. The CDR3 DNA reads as TGTGCCAGCAGCGCTAACAGGATTTCAAACTACGAGCAGTACTTC. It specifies CASSANRISNYEQYF. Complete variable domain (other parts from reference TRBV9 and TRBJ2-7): DSGVTQTPKHLITATGQRVTLRCSPRSGDLSVYWYQQSLDQGLQFLIQYYNGEERAKGNILERFSAQQFPDLHSELNLSSLELGDSALYFCASSANRISNYEQYFGPGTRLTVT.

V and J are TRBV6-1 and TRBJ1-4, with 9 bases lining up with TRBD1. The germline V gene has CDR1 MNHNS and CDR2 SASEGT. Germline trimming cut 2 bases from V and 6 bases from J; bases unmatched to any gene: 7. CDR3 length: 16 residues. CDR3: CASSEKPGQGDEKLFF. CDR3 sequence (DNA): TGTGCCAGCAGTGAAAAACCGGGACAGGGAGATGAAAAACTGTTTTTT.

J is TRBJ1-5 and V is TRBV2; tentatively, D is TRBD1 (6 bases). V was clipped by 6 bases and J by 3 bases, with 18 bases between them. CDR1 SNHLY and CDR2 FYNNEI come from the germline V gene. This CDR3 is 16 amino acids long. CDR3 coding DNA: TGTGCCAGCAGCGGGACAAGGACCGCAGACAATCAGCCCCAGCATTTT. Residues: CASSGTRTADNQPQHF.

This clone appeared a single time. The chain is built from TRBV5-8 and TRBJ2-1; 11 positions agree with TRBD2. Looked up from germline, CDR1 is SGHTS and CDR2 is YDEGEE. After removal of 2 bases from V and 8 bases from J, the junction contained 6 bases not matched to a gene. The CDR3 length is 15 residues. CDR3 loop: CASSFGLAGGDEQFF. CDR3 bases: TGTGCCAGCAGCTTTGGGCTAGCGGGGGGCGATGAGCAGTTCTTC.

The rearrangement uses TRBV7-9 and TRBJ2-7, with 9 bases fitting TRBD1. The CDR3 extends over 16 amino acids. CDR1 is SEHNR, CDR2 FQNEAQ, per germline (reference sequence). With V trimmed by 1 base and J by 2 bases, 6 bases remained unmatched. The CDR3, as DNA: TGTGCCAGCAGCTTAGTTGGGACAGGGACTACCTACGAGCAGTACTTC. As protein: CASSLVGTGTTYEQYF. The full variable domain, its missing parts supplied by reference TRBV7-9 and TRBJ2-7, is DTGVSQNPRHKITKRGQNVTFRCDPISEHNRLYWYRQTLGQGPEFLTYFQNEAQLEKSRLLSDRFSAERPKGSFSTLEIQRTEQGDSAMYLCASSLVGTGTTYEQYFGPGTRLTVT.

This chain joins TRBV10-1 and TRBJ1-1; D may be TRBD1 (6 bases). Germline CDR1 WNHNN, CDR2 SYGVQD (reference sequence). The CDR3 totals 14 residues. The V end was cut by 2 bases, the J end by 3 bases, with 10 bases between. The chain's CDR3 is CASSEHRDHTEAFF. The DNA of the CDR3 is TGCGCCAGCAGTGAGCACAGGGATCACACTGAAGCTTTCTTT.

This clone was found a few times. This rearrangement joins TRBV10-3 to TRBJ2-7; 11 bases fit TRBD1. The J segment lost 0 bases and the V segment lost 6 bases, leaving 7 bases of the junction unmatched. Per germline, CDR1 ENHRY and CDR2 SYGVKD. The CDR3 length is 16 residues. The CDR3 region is CAIRPGQGATSYEQYF. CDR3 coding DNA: TGTGCCATCAGGCCCGGACAGGGGGCCACCTCCTACGAGCAGTACTTC.

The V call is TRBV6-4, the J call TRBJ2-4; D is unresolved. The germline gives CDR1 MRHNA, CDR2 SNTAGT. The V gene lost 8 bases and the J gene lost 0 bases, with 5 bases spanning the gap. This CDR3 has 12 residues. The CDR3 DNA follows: TGTGCCAGCTTTATAGCCAAAAACATTCAGTACTTC. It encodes CASFIAKNIQYF.

CDR3 in DNA: TGTGCCAGCTCAGACACACCCCCTATGAGCGGGAGGACGGCAGATACGCAGTATTTT. Translating it yields CASSDTPPMSGRTADTQYF. The chain carries TRBV18 and TRBJ2-3; 9 nucleotides align to TRBD2. CDR3 length equals 19 residues. CDR1 and CDR2 (germline): KGHSH, LQKENI. V lost 5 bases, J lost 4 bases, and 19 bases stayed unmatched.

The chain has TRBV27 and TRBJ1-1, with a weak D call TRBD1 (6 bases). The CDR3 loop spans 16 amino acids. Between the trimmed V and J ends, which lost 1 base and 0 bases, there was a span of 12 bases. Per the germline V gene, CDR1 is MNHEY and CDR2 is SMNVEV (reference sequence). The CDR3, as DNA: TGTGCCAGCAGTTTATGGCCGCAGGGGATGAACACTGAAGCTTTCTTT. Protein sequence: CASSLWPQGMNTEAFF.

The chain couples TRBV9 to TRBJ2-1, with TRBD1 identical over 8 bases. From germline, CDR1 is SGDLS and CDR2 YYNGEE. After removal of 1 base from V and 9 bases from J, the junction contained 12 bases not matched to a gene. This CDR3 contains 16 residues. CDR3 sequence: CASSVSWGPQGGEQFF. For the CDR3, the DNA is TGTGCCAGCAGCGTAAGTTGGGGCCCACAGGGGGGTGAGCAGTTCTTC.

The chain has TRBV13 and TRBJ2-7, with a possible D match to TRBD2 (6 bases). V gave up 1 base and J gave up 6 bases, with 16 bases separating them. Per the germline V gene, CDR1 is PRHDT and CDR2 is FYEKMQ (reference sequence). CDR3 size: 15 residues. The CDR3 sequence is CASSLAEWARGEQYF. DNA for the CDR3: TGTGCCAGCAGCTTAGCTGAGTGGGCGCGGGGCGAGCAGTACTTC.

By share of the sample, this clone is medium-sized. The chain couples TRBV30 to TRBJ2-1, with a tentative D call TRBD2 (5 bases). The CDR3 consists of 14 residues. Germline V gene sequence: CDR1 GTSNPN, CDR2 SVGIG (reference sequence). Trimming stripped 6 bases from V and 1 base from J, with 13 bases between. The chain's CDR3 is CACPDSRSYNEQFF. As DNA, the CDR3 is TGTGCCTGTCCGGACTCCCGGTCCTACAATGAGCAGTTCTTC.

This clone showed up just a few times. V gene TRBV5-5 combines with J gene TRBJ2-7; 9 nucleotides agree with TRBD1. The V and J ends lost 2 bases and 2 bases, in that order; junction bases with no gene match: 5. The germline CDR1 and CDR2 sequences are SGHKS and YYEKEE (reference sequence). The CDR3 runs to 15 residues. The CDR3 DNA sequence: TGTGCCAGCAGCTTCGGGACAGGGCTAACCTACGAGCAGTACTTC. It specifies CASSFGTGLTYEQYF. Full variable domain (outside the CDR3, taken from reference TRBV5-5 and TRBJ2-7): DAGVTQSPTHLIKTRGQQVTLRCSPISGHKSVSWYQQVLGQGPQFIFQYYEKEERGRGNFPDRFSARQFPNYSSELNVNALLLGDSALYLCASSFGTGLTYEQYFGPGTRLTVT.

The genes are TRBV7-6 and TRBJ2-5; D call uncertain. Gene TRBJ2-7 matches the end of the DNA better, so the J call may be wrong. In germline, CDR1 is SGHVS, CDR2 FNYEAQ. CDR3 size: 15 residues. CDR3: CASSLAPMERNEQYF. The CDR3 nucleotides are TGTGCCAGCAGCTTAGCACCGATGGAGAGGAACGAGCAGTACTTC.

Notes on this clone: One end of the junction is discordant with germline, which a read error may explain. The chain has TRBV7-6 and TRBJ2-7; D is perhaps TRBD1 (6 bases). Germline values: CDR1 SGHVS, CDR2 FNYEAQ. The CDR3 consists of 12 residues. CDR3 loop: CASSDGTHEQYF. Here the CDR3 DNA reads TGCGCCAGCAGTGACGGGACACACGAGCAGTACTTC.

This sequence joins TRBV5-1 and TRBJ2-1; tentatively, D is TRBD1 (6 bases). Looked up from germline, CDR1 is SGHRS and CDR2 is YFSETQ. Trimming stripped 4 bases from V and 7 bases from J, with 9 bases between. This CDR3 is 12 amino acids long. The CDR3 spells CASSGTGNEQFF. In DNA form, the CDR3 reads TGCGCCAGCAGCGGCACAGGGAATGAGCAGTTCTTC.

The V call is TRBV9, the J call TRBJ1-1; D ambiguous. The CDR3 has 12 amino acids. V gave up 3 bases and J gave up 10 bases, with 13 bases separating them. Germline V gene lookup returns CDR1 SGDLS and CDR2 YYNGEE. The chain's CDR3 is CASSGRDLGAFF. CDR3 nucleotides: TGTGCCAGCAGCGGACGGGATCTTGGAGCTTTCTTT.

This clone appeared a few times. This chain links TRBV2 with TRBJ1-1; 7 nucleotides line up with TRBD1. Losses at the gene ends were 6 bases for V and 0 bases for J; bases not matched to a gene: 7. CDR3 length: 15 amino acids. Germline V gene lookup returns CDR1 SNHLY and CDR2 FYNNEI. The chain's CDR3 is CASSGQASMNTEAFF. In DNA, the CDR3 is TGTGCCAGCAGCGGACAGGCCTCCATGAACACTGAAGCTTTCTTT. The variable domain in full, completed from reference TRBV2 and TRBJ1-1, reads EPEVTQTPSHQVTQMGQEVILRCVPISNHLYFYWYRQILGQKVEFLVSFYNNEISEKSEIFDDQFSVERPDGSNFTLKIRSTKLEDSAMYFCASSGQASMNTEAFFGQGTRLTVV.

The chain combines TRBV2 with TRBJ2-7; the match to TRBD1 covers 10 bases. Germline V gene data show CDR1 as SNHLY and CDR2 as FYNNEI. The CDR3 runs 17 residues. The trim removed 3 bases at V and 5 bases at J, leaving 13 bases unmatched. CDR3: CASSDNGLGQGPDEQYF. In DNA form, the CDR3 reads TGTGCCAGCAGTGATAACGGTTTGGGACAGGGGCCCGACGAGCAGTACTTC.

The CDR3 DNA follows: TGTGCCAGCAGCTTGCGCCCCAGGGTGGCTGGGGCCAACGTCCTGACTTTC. It codes for CASSLRPRVAGANVLTF. This chain links TRBV9 with TRBJ2-6; D perhaps matches TRBD1 (5 bases). The germline V gene has CDR1 SGDLS and CDR2 YYNGEE. This CDR3 is built from 17 residues. Trimming left V 4 bases short and J 2 bases short, with 16 bases between.

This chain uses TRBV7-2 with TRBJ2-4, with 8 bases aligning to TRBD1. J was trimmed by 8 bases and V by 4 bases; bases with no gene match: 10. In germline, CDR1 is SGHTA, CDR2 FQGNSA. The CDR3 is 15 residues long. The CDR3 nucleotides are TGTGCCAGCAGCTCCTGGACAGGGCTGGGGGACATTCAGTACTTC. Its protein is CASSSWTGLGDIQYF.

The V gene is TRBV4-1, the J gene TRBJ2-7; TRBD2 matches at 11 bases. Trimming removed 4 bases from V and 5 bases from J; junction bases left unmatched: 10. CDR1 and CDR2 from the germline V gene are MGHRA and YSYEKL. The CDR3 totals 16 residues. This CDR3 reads CASSPLVAGGPHEQYF. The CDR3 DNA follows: TGCGCCAGCAGCCCCCTGGTAGCGGGGGGGCCCCACGAGCAGTACTTC.